This TCR beta chain was identified in a study of low-dose radiotherapy and immunotherapy resistance in tumors. This clonotype was detected many times. The CDR3 runs 17 residues. V trimming: 2 bases; J trimming: 2 bases; junction bases outside the gene matches: 8. TRAV- and TRBV-specific primers were used for first-strand cDNA, which covered alpha and beta chains. The PCR that amplified TCRs ran for 20 cycles, relying on a constant-region primer and a V-primer adapter. In TCRdb, the reads were re-called with MiXCR into one record per CDR3 protein. The top ten hold around 1% of the sample, which has nearly 95,000 distinct CDR3 sequences, 9.4% seen once. Time point meaning: before trial treatment.

This receptor was identified in a male donor with prostate cancer. V gene TRBV23-1 combines with J gene TRBJ2-3; 9 bases agree with TRBD2. TRBV23-1 is an ORF, with its function uncertain. The sample consisted of PBMCs, taken before treatment. The CDR3, as DNA: TGCGCCAGCAGTCAAGCGGGGGGGAGAAGGGCCACAGATACGCAGTATTTT. It translates to CASSQAGGRRATDTQYF.